This entry lists 7 T cell receptor beta chains sequenced from one sample in a study of T cells in localized non-small cell lung cancer. Clones were sequenced by immunoSEQ multiplex PCR, and TCRdb holds only the in-frame ones, with some missing. The sample holds around 18,000 clones, approximately 82% seen once. This material consisted of peripheral blood, taken before any cancer treatment. The receptor set was obtained from a female donor aged 60 or older with stage I lung adenocarcinoma.

V gene TRBV2 combines with J gene TRBJ1-5; unclear D gene. The V gene lost 4 bases and the J gene lost 0 bases, with 10 bases spanning the gap. The CDR3 is made up of 15 amino acids. The V gene's germline CDR1 is SNHLY and CDR2 FYNNEI. The CDR3 DNA sequence: TGTGCCAGCAGTGTGTCCAGGAGTAGCAATCAGCCCCAGCATTTT. As protein: CASSVSRSSNQPQHF.

The chain combines TRBV4-2 with TRBJ1-1, with D perhaps TRBD1 (5 bases). Trimming pared 5 bases from V and 1 base from J, leaving 17 bases between. Germline-derived CDR1 and CDR2 are LGHNA and YNFKEQ. This CDR3 region has 16 residues. CDR3: CASSSRHGGANTEAFF. The CDR3 nucleotides read TGTGCCAGCAGCTCGCGCCACGGTGGGGCGAACACTGAAGCTTTCTTT.

This chain connects TRBV11-2 to TRBJ1-1, with D possibly TRBD1 on 6 matching bases. Trimming stripped 5 bases from V and 0 bases from J, with 16 bases between. Germline V CDR1 and CDR2: SGHAT, FQNNGV. The CDR3 has 16 residues. Written as DNA, the CDR3 is TGTGCCAGCAGCCCCTTAGCTTCAGGGGTGAACACTGAAGCTTTCTTT. It is translated as CASSPLASGVNTEAFF.

This clone was detected only once. The V and J genes are TRBV7-9 and TRBJ2-5; D is uncertain. TRBJ2-7 explains the end of the DNA better; the J call may be wrong. CDR3 length: 13 residues. Germline-derived CDR1 and CDR2 are SEHNR and FQNEAQ (reference sequence). The DNA for the CDR3 is TGTGCCAGCAGCTTACAAGATTTCTACGAGCAGTACTTC. Translation: CASSLQDFYEQYF.

The chain joins TRBV7-8 to TRBJ1-3, with a weak D call TRBD1 (6 bases). CDR1 SGHVS and CDR2 FQNEAQ come from the germline V gene. The CDR3 is made up of 16 amino acids. V was pared by 4 bases and J by 0 bases, with 13 bases between. The CDR3 spells CASSSTGMNSGNTIYF. CDR3 in DNA: TGTGCCAGCAGCTCTACAGGGATGAACTCTGGAAACACCATATATTTT. The variable domain in full, with the rest retrieved from reference TRBV7-8 and TRBJ1-3, is GAGVSQSPRYKVAKRGQDVALRCDPISGHVSLFWYQQALGQGPEFLTYFQNEAQLDKSGLPSDRFFAERPEGSVSTLKIQRTQQEDSAVYLCASSSTGMNSGNTIYFGEGSWLTVV.

This sequence joins TRBV5-4 and TRBJ1-2; 7 bases match TRBD1. The trim removed 4 bases at V and 4 bases at J, leaving 7 bases unmatched. Germline V gives CDR1 SGHNT, CDR2 YYREEE (reference sequence). The CDR3 spans 14 residues. CDR3: CASSADRAAYGYTF. In DNA form, the CDR3 reads TGTGCCAGCAGCGCCGACAGGGCGGCCTATGGCTACACCTTC.

This chain connects TRBV7-9 to TRBJ2-3; 10 bases are a match to TRBD2. The CDR3 has 17 residues. The V segment lost 0 bases and the J segment 2 bases; nucleotides outside the gene matches: 5. CDR1 and CDR2 from the germline V gene are SEHNR and FQNEAQ (reference sequence). The CDR3, as DNA: TGTGCCAGCAGCTTAGCGTGGAGCGGGGGGGACACAGATACGCAGTATTTT. Amino acids: CASSLAWSGGDTDTQYF.